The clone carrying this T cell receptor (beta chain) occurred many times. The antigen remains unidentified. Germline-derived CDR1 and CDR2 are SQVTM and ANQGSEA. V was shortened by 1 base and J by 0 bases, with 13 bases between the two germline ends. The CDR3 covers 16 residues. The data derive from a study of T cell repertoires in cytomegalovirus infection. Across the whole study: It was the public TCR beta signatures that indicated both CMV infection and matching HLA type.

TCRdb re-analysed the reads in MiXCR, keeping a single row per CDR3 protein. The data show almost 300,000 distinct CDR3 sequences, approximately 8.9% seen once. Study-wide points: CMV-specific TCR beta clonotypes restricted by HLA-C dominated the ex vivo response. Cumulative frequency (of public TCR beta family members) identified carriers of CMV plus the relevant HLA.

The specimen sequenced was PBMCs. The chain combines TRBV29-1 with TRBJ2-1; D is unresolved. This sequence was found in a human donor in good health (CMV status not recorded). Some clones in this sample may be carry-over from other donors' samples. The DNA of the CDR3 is TGCAGCGTTGAAGGGGTCGGGCGGCTCTCCTACAATGAGCAGTTCTTC. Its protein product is CSVEGVGRLSYNEQFF.